These 11 T cell receptor beta chains share one sample of origin, sequenced in a study of T cells expressing NK-cell markers. TCRdb reprocessed the 5' RACE reads; each CDR3 protein has one entry and no DNA is given. The repertoire table contains 500,000 to 700,000 distinct CDR3 sequences. The specimen was blood T cells: a sorted CD56 or NKG2C T cell subset, CD4+ or CD8+ T cells, or bulk PBMC T cells (not recorded which). The receptors were sampled from a man aged 18-30 years in good health.

The chain couples TRBV5-6 to TRBJ2-4; TCRdb selects TRBD1, and the lack of DNA leaves this call unchecked. Looked up from germline, CDR1 is SGHDT and CDR2 is YYEEEE. This CDR3 has 17 amino acids. The CDR3: CASSSQQPGRMTNIQYF.

The rearrangement links TRBV27 to TRBJ1-1. Germline CDR1 reads MNHEY; CDR2 reads SMNVEV (reference sequence). This CDR3 has 17 amino acids. CDR3 protein: CASSFGGVLVGGTEAFF.

V and J are TRBV30 and TRBJ2-3. CDR1 and CDR2 (germline): GTSNPN, SVGIG (reference sequence). The CDR3 is made up of 13 amino acids. Here the CDR3 reads CAWSVELTDTQYF.

The genes are TRBV4-2 and TRBJ2-1; TCRdb indicates TRBD2, and absent DNA this call remains unverified. This CDR3 comprises 15 residues. Germline CDR1 LGHNA, CDR2 YNFKEQ. The chain's CDR3 is CASSQASGLYNEQFF.

V gene TRBV29-1 combines with J gene TRBJ2-1; TCRdb reports TRBD2, a call that lacks DNA to check it against. Germline V CDR1 and CDR2: SQVTM, ANQGSEA. This CDR3 comprises 15 residues. CDR3 loop: CSVVGGLAGSNEQFF.

The chain recombines TRBV12-3 or TRBV12-4 with TRBJ2-7; TCRdb's assignment of TRBD1 cannot be checked, as there is no DNA. The CDR3 has 14 residues. The chain's CDR3 is CASSPGGIYYEQYF.

CDR3 amino acids: CSAGQSNTEAFF. The chain is built from TRBV29-1 and TRBJ1-1; the D call from TCRdb, TRBD1, cannot be confirmed without DNA. Per germline, CDR1 SQVTM and CDR2 ANQGSEA. The length of the CDR3 is 12 residues.

The chain is built from TRBV28 and TRBJ2-5; the D call from TCRdb, TRBD1, cannot be confirmed without DNA. The CDR3 is 15 amino acids. Germline assignment: CDR1 MDHEN and CDR2 SYDVKM. CDR3 residues: CASSAPEGPTETQYF.

The rearrangement joins TRBV7-6 to TRBJ2-1; TCRdb picks TRBD2, but there is no DNA to check that call. The CDR3 is 16 residues long. Germline CDR1 SGHVS, CDR2 FNYEAQ. CDR3 protein: CASSLASGSLVNEQFF.

The chain carries TRBV6-1 and TRBJ1-3; without DNA, the TCRdb call of TRBD1 cannot be checked. The CDR3 runs 14 residues. Germline V lookup: CDR1 MNHNS, CDR2 SASEGT. Here the CDR3 reads CASLGGFSGNTIYF.

The chain's CDR3 is CASSEVGQPQHF. The chain recombines TRBV2 with TRBJ1-5. The CDR3 has 12 residues. Germline lookup yields CDR1 SNHLY and CDR2 FYNNEI.